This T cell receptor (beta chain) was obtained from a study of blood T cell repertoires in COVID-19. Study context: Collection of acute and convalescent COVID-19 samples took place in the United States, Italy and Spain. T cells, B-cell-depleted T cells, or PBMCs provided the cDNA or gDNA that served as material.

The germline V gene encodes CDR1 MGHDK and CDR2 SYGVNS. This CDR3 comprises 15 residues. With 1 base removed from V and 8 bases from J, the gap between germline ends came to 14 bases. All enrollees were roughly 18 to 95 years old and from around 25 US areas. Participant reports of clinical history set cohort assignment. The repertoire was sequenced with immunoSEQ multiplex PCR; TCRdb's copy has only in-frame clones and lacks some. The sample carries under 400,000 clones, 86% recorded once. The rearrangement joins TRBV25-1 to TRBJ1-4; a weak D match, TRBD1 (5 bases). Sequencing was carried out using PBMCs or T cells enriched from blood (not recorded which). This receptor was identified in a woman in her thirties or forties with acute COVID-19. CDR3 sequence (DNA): TGTGCCAGCAGTGAATTCGGGGGAGCGGGAGAAAAACTGTTTTTT. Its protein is CASSEFGGAGEKLFF.